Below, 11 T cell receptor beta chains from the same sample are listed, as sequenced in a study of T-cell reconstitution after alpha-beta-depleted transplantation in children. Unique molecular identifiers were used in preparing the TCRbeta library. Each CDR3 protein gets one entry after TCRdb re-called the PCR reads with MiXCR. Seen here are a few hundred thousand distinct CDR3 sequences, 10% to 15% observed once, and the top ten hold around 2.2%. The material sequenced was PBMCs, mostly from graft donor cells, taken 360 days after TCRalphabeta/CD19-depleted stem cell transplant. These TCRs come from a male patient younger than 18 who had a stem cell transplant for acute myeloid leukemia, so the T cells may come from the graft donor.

The CDR3 DNA reads as TGCGCCAGCAGCCAAGATTCGGCTAGCGAATACAATGAGCAGTTCTTC. Translated: CASSQDSASEYNEQFF. The V call is TRBV4-3, the J call TRBJ2-1; maybe TRBD2 (6 bases). V lost 0 bases and J lost 4, with 13 bases in between. Germline CDR1 and CDR2: LGHNA and YSLEER. The CDR3 sequence is 16 residues long.

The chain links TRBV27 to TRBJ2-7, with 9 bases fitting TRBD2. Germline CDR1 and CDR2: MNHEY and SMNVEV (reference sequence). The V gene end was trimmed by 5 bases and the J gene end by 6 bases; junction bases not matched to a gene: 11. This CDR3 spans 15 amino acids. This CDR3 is CASSRGASGVSEQYF. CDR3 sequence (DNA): TGTGCCAGCAGTCGCGGGGCTAGCGGGGTCTCCGAGCAGTACTTC.

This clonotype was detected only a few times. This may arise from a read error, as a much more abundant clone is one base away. CDR3 DNA: TGTGCCAGCAGTCCTAGCGGGATCTACGAGCAGTACTTC. Encoded protein: CASSPSGIYEQYF. This chain connects TRBV28 to TRBJ2-7, with 9 nucleotides matching TRBD2. The CDR3 is made up of 13 amino acids. The germline gives CDR1 MDHEN, CDR2 SYDVKM. J was trimmed by 3 bases and V by 5 bases; bases with no gene match: 2.

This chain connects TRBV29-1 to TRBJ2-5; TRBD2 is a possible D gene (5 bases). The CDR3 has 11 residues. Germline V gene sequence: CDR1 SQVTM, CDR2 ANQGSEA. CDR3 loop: CSTDRQEAQYF. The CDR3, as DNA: TGCAGTACTGACCGCCAGGAGGCCCAGTACTTC. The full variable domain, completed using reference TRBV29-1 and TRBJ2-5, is SAVISQKPSRDICQRGTSLTIQCQVDSQVTMMFWYRQQPGQSLTLIATANQGSEATYESGFVIDKFPISRPNLTFSTLTVSNMSPEDSSIYLCSTDRQEAQYFGPGTRLLVL.

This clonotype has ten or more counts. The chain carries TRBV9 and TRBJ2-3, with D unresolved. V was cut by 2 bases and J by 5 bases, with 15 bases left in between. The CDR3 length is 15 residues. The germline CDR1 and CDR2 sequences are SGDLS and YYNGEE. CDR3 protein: CASSVVSTGKDTQYF. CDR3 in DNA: TGTGCCAGCAGCGTGGTTTCAACTGGGAAAGATACGCAGTATTTT.

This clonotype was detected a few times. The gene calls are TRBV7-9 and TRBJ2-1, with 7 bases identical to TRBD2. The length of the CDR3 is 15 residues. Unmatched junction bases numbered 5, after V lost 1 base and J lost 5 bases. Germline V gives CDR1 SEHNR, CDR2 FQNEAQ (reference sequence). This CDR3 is CASSLVGGPNNEQFF. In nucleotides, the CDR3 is TGTGCCAGCAGCTTAGTGGGAGGGCCCAACAATGAGCAGTTCTTC.

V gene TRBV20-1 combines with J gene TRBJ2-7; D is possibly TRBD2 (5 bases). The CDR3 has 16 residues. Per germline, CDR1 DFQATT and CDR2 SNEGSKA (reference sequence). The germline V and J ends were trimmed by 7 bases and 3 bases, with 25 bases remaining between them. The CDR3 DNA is TGCAGTGAAAAGGCCCCCGGGATTTCGGCCGGCTACGAGCAGTACTTC. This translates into CSEKAPGISAGYEQYF.

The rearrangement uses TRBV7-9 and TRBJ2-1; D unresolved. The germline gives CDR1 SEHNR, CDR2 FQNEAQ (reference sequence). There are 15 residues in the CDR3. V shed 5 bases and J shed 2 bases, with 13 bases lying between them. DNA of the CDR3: TGTGCCAGCAGCCGCCGAACGGGTACCTACAATGAGCAGTTCTTC. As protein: CASSRRTGTYNEQFF.

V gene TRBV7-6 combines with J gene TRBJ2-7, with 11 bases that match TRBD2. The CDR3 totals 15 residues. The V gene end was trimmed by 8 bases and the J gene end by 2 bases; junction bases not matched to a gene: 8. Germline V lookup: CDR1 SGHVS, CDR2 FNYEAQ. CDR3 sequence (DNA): TGTGCCAGCGGCCATCCGGGACTAGCGGCCTACGAGCAGTACTTC. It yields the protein CASGHPGLAAYEQYF.

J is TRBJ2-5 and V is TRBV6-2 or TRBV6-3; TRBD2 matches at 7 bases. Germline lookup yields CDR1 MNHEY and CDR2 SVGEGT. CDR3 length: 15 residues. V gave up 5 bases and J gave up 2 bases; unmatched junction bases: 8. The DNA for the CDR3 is TGTGCCAGCAGTCAGACTAGCTCGGAGCAAGAGACCCAGTACTTC. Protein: CASSQTSSEQETQYF.

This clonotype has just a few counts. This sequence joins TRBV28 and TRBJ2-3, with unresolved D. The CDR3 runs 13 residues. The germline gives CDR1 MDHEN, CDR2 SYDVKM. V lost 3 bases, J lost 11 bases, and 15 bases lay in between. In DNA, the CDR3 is TGTGCCAGCAGTTTCGATAACCTCCGCAGGCAGTATTTT. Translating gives CASSFDNLRRQYF.